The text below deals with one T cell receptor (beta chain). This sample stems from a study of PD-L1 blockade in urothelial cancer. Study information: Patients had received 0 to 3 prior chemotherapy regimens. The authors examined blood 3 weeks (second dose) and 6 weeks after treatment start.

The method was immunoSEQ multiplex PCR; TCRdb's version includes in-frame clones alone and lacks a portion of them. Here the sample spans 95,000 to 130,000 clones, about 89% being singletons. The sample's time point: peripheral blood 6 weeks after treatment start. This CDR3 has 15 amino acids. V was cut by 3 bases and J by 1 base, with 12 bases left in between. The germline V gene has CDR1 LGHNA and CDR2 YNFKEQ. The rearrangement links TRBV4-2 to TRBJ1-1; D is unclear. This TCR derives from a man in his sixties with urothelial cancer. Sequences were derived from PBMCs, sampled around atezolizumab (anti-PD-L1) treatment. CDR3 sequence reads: CASSQMTSPNTEAFF. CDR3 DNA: TGTGCCAGCAGCCAGATGACATCCCCGAACACTGAAGCTTTCTTT.